This TCR beta chain was observed in a study of post-analysis software for immune sequencing data. The wider study: There were relapsing-remitting, secondary progressive and progressive-relapsing multiple sclerosis among the disease courses included.

TCR beta cDNA libraries included unique molecular identifiers. T cells numbering 1 to 10 million yielded some 520,000 cDNA molecules. MiXCR, run by TCRdb on the PCR reads, gives a single entry per CDR3 protein. The table has 550,000 to 700,000 distinct CDR3 sequences, 44% seen once. In its sample, this clonotype was seen a few times. The antigen remains undetermined. Study-level results: Multiple sclerosis patients showed significantly lower normalized Chao1 diversity than controls did. TRBV5-6, TRBV5-1 and TRBV20-1 belonged to a set of roughly 5 TRBV segments that were more frequent in patients than controls. Clustering by F measure revealed strong co-clustering among samples prepared together in one batch.

Trimming stripped 5 bases from V and 0 bases from J, with 13 bases between. This CDR3 spans 15 amino acids. The clonotype originates from a girl between 10 and 17 years old with multiple sclerosis. The chain couples TRBV12-3 or TRBV12-4 to TRBJ1-1; D is ambiguous. What was sequenced was blood. CDR3 bases: TGTGCCAGCAGTCTGCGGCCTAATCTGAACACTGAAGCTTTCTTT. This codes for CASSLRPNLNTEAFF.